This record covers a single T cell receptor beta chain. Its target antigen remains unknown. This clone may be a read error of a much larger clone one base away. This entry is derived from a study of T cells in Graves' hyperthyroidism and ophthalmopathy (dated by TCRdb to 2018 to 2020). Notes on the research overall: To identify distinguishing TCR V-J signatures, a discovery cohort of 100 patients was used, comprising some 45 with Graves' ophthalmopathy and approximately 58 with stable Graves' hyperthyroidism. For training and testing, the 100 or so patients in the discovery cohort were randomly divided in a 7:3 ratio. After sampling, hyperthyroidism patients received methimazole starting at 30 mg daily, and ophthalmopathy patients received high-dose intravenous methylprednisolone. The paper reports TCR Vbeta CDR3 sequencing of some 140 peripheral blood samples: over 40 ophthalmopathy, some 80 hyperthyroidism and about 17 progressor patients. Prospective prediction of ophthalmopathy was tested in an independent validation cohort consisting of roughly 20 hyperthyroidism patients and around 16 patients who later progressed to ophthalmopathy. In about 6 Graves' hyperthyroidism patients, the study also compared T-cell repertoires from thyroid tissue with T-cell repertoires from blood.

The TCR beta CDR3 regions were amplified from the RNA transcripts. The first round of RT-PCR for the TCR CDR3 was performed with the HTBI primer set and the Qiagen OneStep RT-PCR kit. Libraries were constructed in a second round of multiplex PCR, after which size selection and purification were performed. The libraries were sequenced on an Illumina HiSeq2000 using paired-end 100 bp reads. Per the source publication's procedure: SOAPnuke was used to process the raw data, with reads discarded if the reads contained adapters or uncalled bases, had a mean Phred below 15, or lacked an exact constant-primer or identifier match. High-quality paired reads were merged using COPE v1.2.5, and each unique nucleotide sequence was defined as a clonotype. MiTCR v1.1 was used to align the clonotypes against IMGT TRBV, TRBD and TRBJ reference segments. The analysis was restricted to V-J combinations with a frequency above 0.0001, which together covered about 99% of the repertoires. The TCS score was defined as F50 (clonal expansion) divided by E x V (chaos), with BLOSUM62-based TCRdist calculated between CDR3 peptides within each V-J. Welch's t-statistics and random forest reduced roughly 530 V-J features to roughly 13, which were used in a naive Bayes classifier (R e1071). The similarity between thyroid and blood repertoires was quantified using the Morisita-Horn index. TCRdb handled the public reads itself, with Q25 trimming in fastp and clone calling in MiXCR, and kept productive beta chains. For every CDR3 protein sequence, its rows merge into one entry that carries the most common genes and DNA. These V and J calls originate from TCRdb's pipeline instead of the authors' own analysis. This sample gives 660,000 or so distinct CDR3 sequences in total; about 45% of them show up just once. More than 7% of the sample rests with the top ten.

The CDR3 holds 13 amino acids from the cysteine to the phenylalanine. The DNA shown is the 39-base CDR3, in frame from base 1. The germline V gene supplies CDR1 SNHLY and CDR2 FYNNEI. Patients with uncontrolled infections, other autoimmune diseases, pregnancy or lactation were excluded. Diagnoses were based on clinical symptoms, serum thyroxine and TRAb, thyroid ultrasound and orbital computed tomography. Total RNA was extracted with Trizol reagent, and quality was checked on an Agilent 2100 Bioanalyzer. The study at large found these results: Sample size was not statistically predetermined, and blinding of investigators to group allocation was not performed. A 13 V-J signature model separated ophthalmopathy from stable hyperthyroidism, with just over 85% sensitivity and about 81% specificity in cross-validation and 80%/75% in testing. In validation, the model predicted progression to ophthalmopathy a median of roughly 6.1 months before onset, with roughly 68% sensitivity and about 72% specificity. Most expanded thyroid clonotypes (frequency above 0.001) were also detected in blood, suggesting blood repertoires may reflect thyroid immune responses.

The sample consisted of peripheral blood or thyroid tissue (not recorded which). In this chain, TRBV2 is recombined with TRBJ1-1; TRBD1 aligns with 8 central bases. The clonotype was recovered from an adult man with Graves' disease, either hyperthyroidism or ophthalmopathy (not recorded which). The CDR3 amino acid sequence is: CAGSEDRATEAFF. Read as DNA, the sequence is TGTGCCGGCAGTGAGGACAGGGCCACTGAAGCTTTCTTT.